This T cell receptor beta chain was identified during a study of blood T cell repertoires in COVID-19. Overall study: PBMCs, B-cell-depleted T cells, or T cells provided the cDNA or gDNA that made up the material.

Original data processing: Reference gene primer amplification yielded estimated nucleated cell counts. Sequenced by immunoSEQ multiplex PCR; TCRdb stores in-frame clones only, minus some. That table supplies the V and J calls and clone size; D and trimming were determined from the DNA. The sample has approximately 180,000 clones, 82% seen once. V was pared by 5 bases and J by 4 bases, with 12 bases between. CDR3 size: 14 residues. CDR1 is ENHRY and CDR2 is SYGVKD in the germline V gene. Input material: peripheral blood. The clonotype comes from a woman in her 70s with acute or convalescent COVID-19. This chain uses TRBV10-3 with TRBJ2-1; D is possibly TRBD2 (5 bases). The CDR3 sequence: CAISRTDTYNEQFF. CDR3 in DNA: TGTGCCATCAGTCGGACTGATACTTACAATGAGCAGTTCTTC.